This TCR beta chain was captured in a study of blood T cell repertoires in COVID-19. TCRdb's copy holds only in-frame clones and misses some; the assay was immunoSEQ multiplex PCR. The repertoire holds around 300,000 clones, with roughly nine tenths as singletons. CDR3 length equals 15 residues. With V trimmed by 6 bases and J by 0 bases, 7 bases remained unmatched. Germline values: CDR1 MNHEY, CDR2 SVGEGT. The TCR sequence derives from a woman aged 50 to 60 who had recovered from COVID-19. The V call is TRBV6-2 or TRBV6-3, the J call TRBJ1-2; 7 bases are a match to TRBD1. The sequenced sample consisted of PBMCs or T cells enriched from blood (not recorded which). The CDR3 nucleotides read TGTGCCAGCAGCCAACCCGGGACAGCTAACTATGGCTACACCTTC. Amino acids: CASSQPGTANYGYTF.